These T cell receptor beta chains were read from a single sample in a study of control samples from healthy donors and cancer patients. The table came from immunoSEQ multiplex PCR; TCRdb's copy has only in-frame clones and leaves some out. The profile shows about 410,000 clones, around 90% of them singletons. Sequenced sample: PBMCs. These receptors came from a man aged 35 to 55 with head and neck cancer. Each CDR3 is given with its conserved first and last residue. The order of the fields is CDR3 length, V gene, D gene, CDR3 protein. A D gene is named only where the DNA matches it firmly.

CDR3 length: 16
V gene: TRBV19
D gene: TRBD1
CDR3 protein: CASSKWTGGRWTEAFF

CDR3 length: 15
V gene: TRBV13
D gene: .
CDR3 protein: CASSLGGPGFTEAFF

CDR3 length: 13
V gene: TRBV5-6
D gene: .
CDR3 protein: CASSLVGGNTIYF

CDR3 length: 16
V gene: TRBV5-6
D gene: TRBD1
CDR3 protein: CASNGPRDRGSETQYF

CDR3 length: 14
V gene: TRBV6-5
D gene: .
CDR3 protein: CASSFRGLRTEAFF

CDR3 length: 15
V gene: TRBV7-8
D gene: .
CDR3 protein: CASSFLRGSYNEQFF

CDR3 length: 12
V gene: TRBV3-1/TRBV3-2
D gene: .
CDR3 protein: CASSQAIYEQYF

CDR3 length: 15
V gene: TRBV28
D gene: TRBD1
CDR3 protein: CASSVPGQGTDTQYF

CDR3 length: 15
V gene: TRBV11-3
D gene: TRBD1
CDR3 protein: CASSRDRGLGNEQFF

CDR3 length: 12
V gene: TRBV12-3/TRBV12-4
D gene: .
CDR3 protein: CASSPSVQPQHF

CDR3 length: 14
V gene: TRBV5-1
D gene: .
CDR3 protein: CASSLDSGNEKLFF

CDR3 length: 16
V gene: TRBV7-3
D gene: .
CDR3 protein: CASSLRDRSSTDTQYF

CDR3 length: 14
V gene: TRBV5-1
D gene: .
CDR3 protein: CASSYGTGNTEAFF

CDR3 length: 15
V gene: TRBV15
D gene: .
CDR3 protein: CATGPGRGGNQPQHF

CDR3 length: 15
V gene: TRBV5-6
D gene: .
CDR3 protein: CASARMARDLYEQYF

CDR3 length: 13
V gene: TRBV14
D gene: .
CDR3 protein: CASSRRNREGYTF

CDR3 length: 14
V gene: TRBV2
D gene: .
CDR3 protein: CASSDGSSGNTIYF

CDR3 length: 15
V gene: TRBV6-1
D gene: TRBD1
CDR3 protein: CASSERGQGAIEQFF

CDR3 length: 16
V gene: TRBV13
D gene: TRBD1
CDR3 protein: CASSSLTGQDAYEQYF

CDR3 length: 12
V gene: TRBV4-2
D gene: .
CDR3 protein: CASSQDDYGYTF

CDR3 length: 16
V gene: TRBV7-9
D gene: TRBD2
CDR3 protein: CATPKLAGEGTDTQYF

CDR3 length: 14
V gene: TRBV19
D gene: TRBD1
CDR3 protein: CASGVSRDSTEAFF

CDR3 length: 15
V gene: TRBV9
D gene: .
CDR3 protein: CASSVDGRGSYEQYF

CDR3 length: 16
V gene: TRBV24-1
D gene: TRBD2
CDR3 protein: CATSDSTSGSMYTQYF

CDR3 length: 15
V gene: TRBV5-6
D gene: TRBD2
CDR3 protein: CASSFSSGSTDTQYF

CDR3 length: 14
V gene: TRBV28
D gene: .
CDR3 protein: CASSPGLGTHEQFF

CDR3 length: 16
V gene: TRBV5-1
D gene: .
CDR3 protein: CASNLWDSGHTGELFF

CDR3 length: 16
V gene: TRBV27
D gene: .
CDR3 protein: CASSPLKDRIGAKLFF

CDR3 length: 17
V gene: TRBV14
D gene: .
CDR3 protein: CASSQDRRGFSTDTQYF